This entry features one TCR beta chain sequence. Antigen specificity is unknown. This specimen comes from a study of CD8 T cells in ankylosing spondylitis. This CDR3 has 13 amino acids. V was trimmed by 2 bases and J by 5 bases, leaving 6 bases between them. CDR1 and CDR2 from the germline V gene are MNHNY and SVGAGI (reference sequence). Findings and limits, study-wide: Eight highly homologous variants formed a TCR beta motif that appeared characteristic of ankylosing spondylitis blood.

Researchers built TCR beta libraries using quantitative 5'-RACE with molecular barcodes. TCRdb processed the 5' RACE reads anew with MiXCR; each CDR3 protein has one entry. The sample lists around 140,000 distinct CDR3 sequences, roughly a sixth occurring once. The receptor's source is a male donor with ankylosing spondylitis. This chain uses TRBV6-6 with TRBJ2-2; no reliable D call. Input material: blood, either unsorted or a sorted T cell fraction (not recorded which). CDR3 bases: TGTGCCAGCAGTTACCCCGGAACCGGGGAGCTGTTTTTT. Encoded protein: CASSYPGTGELFF.